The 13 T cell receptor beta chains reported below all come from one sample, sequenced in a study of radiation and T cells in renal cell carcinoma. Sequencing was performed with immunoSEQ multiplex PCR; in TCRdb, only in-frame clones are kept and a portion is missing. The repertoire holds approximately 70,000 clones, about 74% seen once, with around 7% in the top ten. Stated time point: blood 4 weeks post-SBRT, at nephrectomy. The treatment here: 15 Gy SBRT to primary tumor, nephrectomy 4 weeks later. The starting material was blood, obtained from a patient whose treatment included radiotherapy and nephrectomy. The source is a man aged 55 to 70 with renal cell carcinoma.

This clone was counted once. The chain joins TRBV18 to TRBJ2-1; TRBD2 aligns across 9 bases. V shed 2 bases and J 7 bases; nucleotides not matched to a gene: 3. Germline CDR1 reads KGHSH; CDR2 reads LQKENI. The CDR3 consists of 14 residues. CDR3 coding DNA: TGTGCCAGCTCACCAGTAGCGGGAGCGAATGAGCAGTTCTTC. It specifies CASSPVAGANEQFF. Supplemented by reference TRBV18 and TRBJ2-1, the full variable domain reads NAGVMQNPRHLVRRRGQEARLRCSPMKGHSHVYWYRQLPEEGLKFMVYLQKENIIDESGMPKERFSAEFPKEGPSILRIQQVVRGDSAAYFCASSPVAGANEQFFGPGTRLTVL.

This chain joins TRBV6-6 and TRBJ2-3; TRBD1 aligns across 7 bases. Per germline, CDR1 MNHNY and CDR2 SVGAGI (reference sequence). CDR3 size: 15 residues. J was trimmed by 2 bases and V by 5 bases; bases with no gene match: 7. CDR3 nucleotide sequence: TGTGCCAGCAGTCGAACAGGGGACCCCACAGATACGCAGTATTTT. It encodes CASSRTGDPTDTQYF.

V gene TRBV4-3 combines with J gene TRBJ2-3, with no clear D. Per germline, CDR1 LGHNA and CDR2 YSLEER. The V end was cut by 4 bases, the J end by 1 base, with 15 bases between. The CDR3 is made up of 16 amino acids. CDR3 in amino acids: CASSPQFPAGTDTQYF. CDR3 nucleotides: TGCGCCAGCAGCCCTCAATTCCCTGCGGGCACAGATACGCAGTATTTT.

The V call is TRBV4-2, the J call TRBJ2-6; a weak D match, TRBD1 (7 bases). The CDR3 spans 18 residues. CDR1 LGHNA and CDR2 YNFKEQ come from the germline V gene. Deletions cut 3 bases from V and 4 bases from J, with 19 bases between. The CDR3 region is CASSHDLGGGAGANVLTF. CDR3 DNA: TGTGCCAGCAGCCACGACCTAGGAGGGGGCGCCGGGGCCAACGTCCTGACTTTC.

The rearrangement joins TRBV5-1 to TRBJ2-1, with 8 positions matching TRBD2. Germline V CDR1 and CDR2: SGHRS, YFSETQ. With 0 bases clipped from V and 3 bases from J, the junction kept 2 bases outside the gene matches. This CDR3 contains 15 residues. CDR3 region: CASSLATSGYNEQFF. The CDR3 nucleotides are TGCGCCAGCAGCTTGGCTACTAGCGGCTACAATGAGCAGTTCTTC.

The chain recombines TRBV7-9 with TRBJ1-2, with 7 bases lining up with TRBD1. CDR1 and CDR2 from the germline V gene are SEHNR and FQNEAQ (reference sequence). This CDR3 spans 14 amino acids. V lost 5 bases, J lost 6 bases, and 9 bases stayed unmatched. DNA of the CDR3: TGTGCCAGCAGCGCCGGGACAGAACCACATGGCTACACCTTC. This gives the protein CASSAGTEPHGYTF. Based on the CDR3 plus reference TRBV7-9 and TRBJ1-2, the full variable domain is DTGVSQNPRHKITKRGQNVTFRCDPISEHNRLYWYRQTLGQGPEFLTYFQNEAQLEKSRLLSDRFSAERPKGSFSTLEIQRTEQGDSAMYLCASSAGTEPHGYTFGSGTRLTVV.

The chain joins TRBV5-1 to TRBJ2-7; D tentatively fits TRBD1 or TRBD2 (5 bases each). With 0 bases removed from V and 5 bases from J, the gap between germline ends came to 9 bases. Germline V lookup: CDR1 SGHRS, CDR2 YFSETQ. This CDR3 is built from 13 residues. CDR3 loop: CASSLARDHEQYF. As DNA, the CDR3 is TGCGCCAGCAGCTTGGCCAGGGACCACGAGCAGTACTTC.

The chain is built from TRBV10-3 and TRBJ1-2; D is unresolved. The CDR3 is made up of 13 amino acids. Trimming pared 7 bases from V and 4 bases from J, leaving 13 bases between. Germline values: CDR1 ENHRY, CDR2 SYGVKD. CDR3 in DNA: TGTGCCATCACCCCCCGACGGACCTATGGCTACACCTTC. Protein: CAITPRRTYGYTF.

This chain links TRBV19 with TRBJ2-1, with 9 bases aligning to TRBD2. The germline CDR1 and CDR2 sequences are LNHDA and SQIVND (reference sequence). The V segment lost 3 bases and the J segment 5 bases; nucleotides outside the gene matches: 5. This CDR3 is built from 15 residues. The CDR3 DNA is TGTGCCAGTAGTATCCAGGCTAGCGGGAACAATGAGCAGTTCTTC. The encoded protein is CASSIQASGNNEQFF.

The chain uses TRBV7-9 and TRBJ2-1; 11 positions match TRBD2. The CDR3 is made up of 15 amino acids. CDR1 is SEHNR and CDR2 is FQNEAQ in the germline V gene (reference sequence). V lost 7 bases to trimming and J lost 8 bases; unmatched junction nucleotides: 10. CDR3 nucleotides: TGTGCCAGCAACCAGGGACTAGCGGTATTCGATGAGCAGTTCTTC. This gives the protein CASNQGLAVFDEQFF. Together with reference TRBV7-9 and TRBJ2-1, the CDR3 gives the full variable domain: DTGVSQNPRHKITKRGQNVTFRCDPISEHNRLYWYRQTLGQGPEFLTYFQNEAQLEKSRLLSDRFSAERPKGSFSTLEIQRTEQGDSAMYLCASNQGLAVFDEQFFGPGTRLTVL.

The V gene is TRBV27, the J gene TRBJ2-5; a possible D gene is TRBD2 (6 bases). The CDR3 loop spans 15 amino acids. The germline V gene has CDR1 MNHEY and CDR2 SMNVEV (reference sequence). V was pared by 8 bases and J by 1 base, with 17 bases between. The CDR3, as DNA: TGTGCCAGCCAGGAAGGCGGGAAGGGCCAAGAGACCCAGTACTTC. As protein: CASQEGGKGQETQYF.

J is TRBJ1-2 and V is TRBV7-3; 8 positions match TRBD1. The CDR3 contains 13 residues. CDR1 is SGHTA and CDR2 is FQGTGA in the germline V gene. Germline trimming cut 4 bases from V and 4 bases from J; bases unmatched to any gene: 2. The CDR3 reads CASSSGQGYGYTF. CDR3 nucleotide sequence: TGTGCCAGCAGCTCAGGACAGGGCTATGGCTACACCTTC.

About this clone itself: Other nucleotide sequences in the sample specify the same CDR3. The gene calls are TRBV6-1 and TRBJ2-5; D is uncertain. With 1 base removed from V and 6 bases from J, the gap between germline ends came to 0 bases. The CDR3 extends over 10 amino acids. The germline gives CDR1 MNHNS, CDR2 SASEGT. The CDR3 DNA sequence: TGTGCCAGCAGTGAAGAGACCCAGTACTTC. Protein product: CASSEETQYF.